The present entry profiles one T cell receptor (beta chain) with its context. Its antigen is still unknown. This sample was included in a study of CD8 T cells in ankylosing spondylitis. Study results and caveats: Disease-linked clones reportedly concentrated significantly in matched ankylosing spondylitis synovial fluid. Reactive arthritis synovial fluid and blood were previously reported to contain some motif variants.

One entry per CDR3 protein, called by TCRdb with MiXCR from the 5' RACE reads. This sample has 150,000 to 200,000 distinct CDR3 sequences, with approximately 12% found just once. This sequence originates from a female donor with ankylosing spondylitis or in good health (not recorded which). The specimen sequenced was blood, either unsorted or a sorted T cell fraction (not recorded which).

CDR3 in DNA: TGCAGTGCTAGAGCCCACCGAGTGCGGGACACAGATACGCAGTATTTT. This translates into CSARAHRVRDTDTQYF. This chain uses TRBV20-1 with TRBJ2-3; the D gene is possibly TRBD2 (6 bases). Germline CDR1 DFQATT, CDR2 SNEGSKA (reference sequence). V gave up 1 base and J gave up 2 bases, with 16 bases separating them. The CDR3 length is 16 residues.